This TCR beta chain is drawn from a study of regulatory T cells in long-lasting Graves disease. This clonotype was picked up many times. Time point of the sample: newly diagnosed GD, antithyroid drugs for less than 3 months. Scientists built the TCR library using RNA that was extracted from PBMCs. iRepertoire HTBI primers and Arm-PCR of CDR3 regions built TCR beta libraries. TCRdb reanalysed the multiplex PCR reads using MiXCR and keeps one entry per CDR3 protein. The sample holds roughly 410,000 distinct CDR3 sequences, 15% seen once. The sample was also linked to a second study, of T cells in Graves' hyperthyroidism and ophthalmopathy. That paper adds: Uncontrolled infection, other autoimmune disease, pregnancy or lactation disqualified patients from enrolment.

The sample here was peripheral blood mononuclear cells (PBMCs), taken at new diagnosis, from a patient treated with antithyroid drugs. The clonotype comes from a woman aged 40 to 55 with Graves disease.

The CDR3 coding sequence is TGTGCCTGGAGGAAGGGACAGAACTCCTACGAGCAGTACTTC. This codes for CAWRKGQNSYEQYF. The chain recombines TRBV30 with TRBJ2-7; 7 nucleotides line up with TRBD1. CDR3 length equals 14 residues. Trimming took 3 bases from V and 0 from J; bases not matched to a gene: 5. CDR1 and CDR2 from the germline V gene are GTSNPN and SVGIG (reference sequence).